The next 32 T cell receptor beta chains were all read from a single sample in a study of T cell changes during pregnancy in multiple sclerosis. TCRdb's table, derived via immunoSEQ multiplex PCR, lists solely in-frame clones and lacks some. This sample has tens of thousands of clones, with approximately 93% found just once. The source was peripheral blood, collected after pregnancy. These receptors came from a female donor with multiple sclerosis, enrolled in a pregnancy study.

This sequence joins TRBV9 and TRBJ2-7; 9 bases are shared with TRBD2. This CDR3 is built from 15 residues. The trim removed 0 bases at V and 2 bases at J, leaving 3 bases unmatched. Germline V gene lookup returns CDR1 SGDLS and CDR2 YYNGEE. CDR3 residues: CASSVGVAGAYEQYF. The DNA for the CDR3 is TGTGCCAGCAGCGTAGGGGTAGCGGGGGCCTACGAGCAGTACTTC.

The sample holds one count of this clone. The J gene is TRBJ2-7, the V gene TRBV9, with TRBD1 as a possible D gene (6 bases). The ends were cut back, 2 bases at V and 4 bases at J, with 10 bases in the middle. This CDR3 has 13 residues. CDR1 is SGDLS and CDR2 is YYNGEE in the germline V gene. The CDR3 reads CASSVGTTYEQYF. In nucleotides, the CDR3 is TGTGCCAGCAGCGTCGGGACAACGTACGAGCAGTACTTC.

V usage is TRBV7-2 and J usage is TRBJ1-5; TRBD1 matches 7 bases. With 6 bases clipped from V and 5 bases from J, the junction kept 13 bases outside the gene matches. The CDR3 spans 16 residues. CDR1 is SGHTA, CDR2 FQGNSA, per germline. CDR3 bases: TGTGCCAGCAGTAAGGCAGGCGGCACAGGGGATCAGCCCCAGCATTTT. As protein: CASSKAGGTGDQPQHF.

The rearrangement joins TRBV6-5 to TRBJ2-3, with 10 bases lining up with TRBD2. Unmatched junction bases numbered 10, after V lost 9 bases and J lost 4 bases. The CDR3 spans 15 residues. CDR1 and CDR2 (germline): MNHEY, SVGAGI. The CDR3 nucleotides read TGTGCCAGTGGAGGGCTAGCGGGAGTCTCAGATACGCAGTATTTT. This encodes CASGGLAGVSDTQYF.

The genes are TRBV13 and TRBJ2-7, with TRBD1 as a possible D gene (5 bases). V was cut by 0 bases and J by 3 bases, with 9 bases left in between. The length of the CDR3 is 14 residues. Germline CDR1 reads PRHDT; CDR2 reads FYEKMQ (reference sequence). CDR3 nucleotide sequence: TGTGCCAGCAGCTTAGGACAGGAGATCTACGAGCAGTACTTC. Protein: CASSLGQEIYEQYF.

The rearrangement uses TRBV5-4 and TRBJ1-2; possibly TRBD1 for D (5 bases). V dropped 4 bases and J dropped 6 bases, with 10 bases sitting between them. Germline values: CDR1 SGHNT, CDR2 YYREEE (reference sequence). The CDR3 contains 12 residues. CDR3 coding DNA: TGTGCCAGCAGCGCGGACATTCATGGCTACACCTTC. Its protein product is CASSADIHGYTF.

The CDR3 region has the DNA TGTGCCAGCAGTTACTCGCTAGTGGACAATCAGCCCCAGCATTTT. This gives the protein CASSYSLVDNQPQHF. The chain links TRBV6-6 to TRBJ1-5; D remains unclear. The CDR3 length is 15 residues. V was cut by 0 bases and J by 3 bases, with 9 bases left in between. Per the germline V gene, CDR1 is MNHNY and CDR2 is SVGAGI (reference sequence).

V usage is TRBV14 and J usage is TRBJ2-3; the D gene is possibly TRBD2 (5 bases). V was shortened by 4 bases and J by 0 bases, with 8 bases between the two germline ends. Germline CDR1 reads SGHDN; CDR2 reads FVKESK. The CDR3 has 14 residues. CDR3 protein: CASSPWTSTDTQYF. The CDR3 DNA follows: TGTGCCAGCAGCCCTTGGACTAGCACAGATACGCAGTATTTT. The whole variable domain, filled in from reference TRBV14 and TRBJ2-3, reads EAGVTQFPSHSVIEKGQTVTLRCDPISGHDNLYWYRRVMGKEIKFLLHFVKESKQDESGMPNNRFLAERTGGTYSTLKVQPAELEDSGVYFCASSPWTSTDTQYFGPGTRLTVL.

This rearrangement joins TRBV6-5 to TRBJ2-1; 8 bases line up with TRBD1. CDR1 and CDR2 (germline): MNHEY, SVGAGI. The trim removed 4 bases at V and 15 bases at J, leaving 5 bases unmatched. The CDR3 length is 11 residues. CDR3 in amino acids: CASSFAGTGFF. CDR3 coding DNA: TGTGCCAGCAGTTTTGCCGGGACAGGGTTCTTC.

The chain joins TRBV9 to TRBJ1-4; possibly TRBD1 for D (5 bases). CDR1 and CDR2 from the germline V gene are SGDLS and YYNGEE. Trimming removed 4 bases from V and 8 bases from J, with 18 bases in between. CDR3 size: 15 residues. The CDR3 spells CASSPVPGREEKLFF. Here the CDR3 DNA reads TGTGCCAGCAGCCCCGTACCAGGGAGGGAAGAAAAACTGTTTTTT.

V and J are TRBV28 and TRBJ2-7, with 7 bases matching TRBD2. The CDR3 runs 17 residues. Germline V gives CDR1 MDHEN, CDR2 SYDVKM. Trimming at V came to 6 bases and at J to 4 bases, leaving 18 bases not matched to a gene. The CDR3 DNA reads TGTGCCAGCAGCCTCCCGGATGCGGGAGCGGTGGCGTACGAGCAGTACTTC. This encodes CASSLPDAGAVAYEQYF.

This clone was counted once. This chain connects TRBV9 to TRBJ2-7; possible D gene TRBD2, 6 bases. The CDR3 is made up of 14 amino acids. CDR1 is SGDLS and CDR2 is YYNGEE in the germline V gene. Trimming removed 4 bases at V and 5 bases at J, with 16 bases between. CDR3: CASSPPGDVDEQYF. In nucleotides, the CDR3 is TGTGCCAGCAGCCCACCGGGAGACGTCGACGAGCAGTACTTC.

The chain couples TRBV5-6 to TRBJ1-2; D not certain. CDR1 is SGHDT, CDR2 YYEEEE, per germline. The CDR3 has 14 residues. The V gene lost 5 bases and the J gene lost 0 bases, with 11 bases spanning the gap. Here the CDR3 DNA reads TGTGCCAGCAGATCTCGGGGAGCTAACTATGGCTACACCTTC. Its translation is CASRSRGANYGYTF.

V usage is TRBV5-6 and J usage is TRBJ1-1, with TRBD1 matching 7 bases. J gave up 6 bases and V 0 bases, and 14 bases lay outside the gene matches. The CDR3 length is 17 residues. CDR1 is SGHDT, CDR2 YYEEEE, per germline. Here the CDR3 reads CASSLEWTGQREAEAFF. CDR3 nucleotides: TGTGCCAGCAGCTTGGAATGGACAGGCCAAAGGGAGGCTGAAGCTTTCTTT.

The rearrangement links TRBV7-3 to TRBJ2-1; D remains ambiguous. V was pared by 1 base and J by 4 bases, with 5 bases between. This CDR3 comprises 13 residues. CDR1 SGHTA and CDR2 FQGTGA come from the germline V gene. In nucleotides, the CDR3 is TGTGCCAGCAGCTTAAATCGTTACAATGAGCAGTTCTTC. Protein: CASSLNRYNEQFF.

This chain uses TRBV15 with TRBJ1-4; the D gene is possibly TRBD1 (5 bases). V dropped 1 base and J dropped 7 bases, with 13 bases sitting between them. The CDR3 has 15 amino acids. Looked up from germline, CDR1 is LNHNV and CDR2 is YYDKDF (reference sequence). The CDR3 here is CATSRAGAWGEKLFF. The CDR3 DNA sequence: TGTGCCACCAGCAGAGCTGGGGCCTGGGGTGAAAAACTGTTTTTT. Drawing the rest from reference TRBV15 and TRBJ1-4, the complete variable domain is DAMVIQNPRYQVTQFGKPVTLSCSQTLNHNVMYWYQQKSSQAPKLLFHYYDKDFNNEADTPDNFQSRRPNTSFCFLDIRSPGLGDTAMYLCATSRAGAWGEKLFFGSGTQLSVL.

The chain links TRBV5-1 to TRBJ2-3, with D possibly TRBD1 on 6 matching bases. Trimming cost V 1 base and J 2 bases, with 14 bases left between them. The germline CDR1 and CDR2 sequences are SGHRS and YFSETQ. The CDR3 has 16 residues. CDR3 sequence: CASSLRLQGTTDTQYF. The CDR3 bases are TGCGCCAGCAGCTTGAGGCTACAGGGTACCACAGATACGCAGTATTTT.

Here the CDR3 DNA reads TGTGCCAGCAGCACGTGGGAGGGAGCGGGTTTTTACAATGAGCAGTTCTTC. Its translation: CASSTWEGAGFYNEQFF. The chain employs TRBV11-1 and TRBJ2-1; TRBD2 matches at 7 bases. The germline CDR1 and CDR2 sequences are SGHAT and FQDESV (reference sequence). V was clipped by 5 bases and J by 4 bases; unmatched bases: 14. The CDR3 extends over 17 amino acids.

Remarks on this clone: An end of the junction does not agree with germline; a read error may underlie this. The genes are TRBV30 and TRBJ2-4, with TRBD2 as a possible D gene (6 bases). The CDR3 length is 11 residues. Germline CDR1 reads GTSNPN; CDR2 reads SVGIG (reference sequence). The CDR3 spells CAWSVRGDPNF. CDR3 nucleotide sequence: TGTGCCTGGAGTGTACGCGGGGACCCTAACTTC.

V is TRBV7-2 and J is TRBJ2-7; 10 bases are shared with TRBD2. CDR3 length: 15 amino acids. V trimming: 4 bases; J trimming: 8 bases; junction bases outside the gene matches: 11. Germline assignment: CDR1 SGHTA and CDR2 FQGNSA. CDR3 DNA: TGTGCCAGCAGCTCTTCTAGCGGGAGAATCTCACAGCAGTACTTC. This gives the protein CASSSSSGRISQQYF.

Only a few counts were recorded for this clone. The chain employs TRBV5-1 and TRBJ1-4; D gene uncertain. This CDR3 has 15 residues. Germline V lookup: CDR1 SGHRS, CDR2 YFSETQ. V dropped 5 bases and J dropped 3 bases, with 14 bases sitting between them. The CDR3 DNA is TGCGCCAGCAGACCGAACATCGGGTCTAATGAAAAACTGTTTTTT. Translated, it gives CASRPNIGSNEKLFF.

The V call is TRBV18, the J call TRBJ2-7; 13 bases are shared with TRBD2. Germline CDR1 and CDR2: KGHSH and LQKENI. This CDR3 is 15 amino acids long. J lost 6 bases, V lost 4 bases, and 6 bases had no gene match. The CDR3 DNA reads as TGTGCCAGCTCACTAGGGACTAGCGGGGCGGGCGAGCAGTACTTC. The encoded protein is CASSLGTSGAGEQYF.

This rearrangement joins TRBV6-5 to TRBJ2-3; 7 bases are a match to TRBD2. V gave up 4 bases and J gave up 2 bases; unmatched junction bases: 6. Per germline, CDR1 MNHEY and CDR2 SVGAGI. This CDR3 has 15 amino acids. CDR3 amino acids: CASSSLAVPTDTQYF. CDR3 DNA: TGTGCCAGCAGTTCCCTAGCGGTACCCACAGATACGCAGTATTTT.

For the CDR3, the DNA is TGTGCCAGCAATAACAGGGGTAGCACAGATACGCAGTATTTT. It encodes CASNNRGSTDTQYF. The chain joins TRBV6-7 to TRBJ2-3; 7 bases agree with TRBD1. TRBV6-7 is known as an ORF, though its function is uncertain. The junction had 4 bases not matched to a gene; V was cut back by 7 bases and J by 0 bases. There are 14 residues in the CDR3.

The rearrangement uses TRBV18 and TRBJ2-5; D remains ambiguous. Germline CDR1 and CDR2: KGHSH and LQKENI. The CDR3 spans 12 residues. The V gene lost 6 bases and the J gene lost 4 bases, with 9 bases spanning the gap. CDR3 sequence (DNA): TGTGCCAGCTCTCCCTCCGGAGAGACCCAGTACTTC. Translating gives CASSPSGETQYF.

CDR3 bases: TGTGCCAGCAGTTTCTTGTCGGAGTCCTACAATGAGCAGTTCTTC. Translation: CASSFLSESYNEQFF. The V gene is TRBV28, the J gene TRBJ2-1; no clear D. The ends were cut back, 3 bases at V and 1 base at J, with 10 bases in the middle. CDR1 and CDR2 (germline): MDHEN, SYDVKM. The CDR3 is made up of 15 amino acids.

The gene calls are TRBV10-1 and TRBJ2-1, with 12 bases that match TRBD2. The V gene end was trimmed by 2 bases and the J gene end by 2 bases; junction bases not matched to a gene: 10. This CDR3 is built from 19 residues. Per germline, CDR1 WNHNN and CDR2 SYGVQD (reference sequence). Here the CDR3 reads CASSETSGGTLRAYNEQFF. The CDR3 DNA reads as TGCGCCAGCAGTGAGACTAGCGGGGGGACCCTCAGGGCCTACAATGAGCAGTTCTTC.

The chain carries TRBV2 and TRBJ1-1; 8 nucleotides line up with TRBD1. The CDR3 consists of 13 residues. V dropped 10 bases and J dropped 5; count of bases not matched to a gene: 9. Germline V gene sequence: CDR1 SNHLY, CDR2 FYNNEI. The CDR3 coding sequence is TGTGCCACCGCAGGGGGCATAAGGACTGAAGCTTTCTTT. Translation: CATAGGIRTEAFF. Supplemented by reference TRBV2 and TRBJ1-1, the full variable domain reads EPEVTQTPSHQVTQMGQEVILRCVPISNHLYFYWYRQILGQKVEFLVSFYNNEISEKSEIFDDQFSVERPDGSNFTLKIRSTKLEDSAMYFCATAGGIRTEAFFGQGTRLTVV.

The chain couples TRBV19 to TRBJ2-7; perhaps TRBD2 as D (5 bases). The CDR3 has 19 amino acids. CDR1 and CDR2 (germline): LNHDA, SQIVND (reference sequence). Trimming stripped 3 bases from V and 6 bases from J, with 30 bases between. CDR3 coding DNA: TGTGCCAGTAGTATCGAGGGTTTTAGCTCCAAGACATCGCTTCTCGAGCAGTACTTC. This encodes CASSIEGFSSKTSLLEQYF.

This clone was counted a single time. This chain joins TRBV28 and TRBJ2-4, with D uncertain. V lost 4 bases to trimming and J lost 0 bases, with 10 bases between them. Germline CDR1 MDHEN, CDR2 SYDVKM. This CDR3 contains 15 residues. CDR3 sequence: CASSSETLAKNIQYF. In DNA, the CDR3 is TGTGCCAGCAGTTCTGAAACATTAGCCAAAAACATTCAGTACTTC.

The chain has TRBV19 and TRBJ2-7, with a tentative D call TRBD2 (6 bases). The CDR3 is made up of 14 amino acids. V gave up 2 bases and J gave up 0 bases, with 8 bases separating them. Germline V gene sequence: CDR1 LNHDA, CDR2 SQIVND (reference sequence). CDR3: CASSILGSSYEQYF. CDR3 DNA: TGTGCCAGTAGTATACTCGGGAGCTCCTACGAGCAGTACTTC.

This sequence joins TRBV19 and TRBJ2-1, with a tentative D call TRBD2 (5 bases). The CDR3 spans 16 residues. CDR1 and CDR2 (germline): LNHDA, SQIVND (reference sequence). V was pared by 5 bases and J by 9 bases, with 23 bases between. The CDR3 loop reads CASSLGLSRLPGEQFF. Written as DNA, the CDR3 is TGTGCCAGTAGTCTCGGACTCTCGAGGCTCCCGGGTGAGCAGTTCTTC. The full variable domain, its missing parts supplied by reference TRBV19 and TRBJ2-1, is DGGITQSPKYLFRKEGQNVTLSCEQNLNHDAMYWYRQDPGQGLRLIYYSQIVNDFQKGDIAEGYSVSREKKESFPLTVTSAQKNPTAFYLCASSLGLSRLPGEQFFGPGTRLTVL.